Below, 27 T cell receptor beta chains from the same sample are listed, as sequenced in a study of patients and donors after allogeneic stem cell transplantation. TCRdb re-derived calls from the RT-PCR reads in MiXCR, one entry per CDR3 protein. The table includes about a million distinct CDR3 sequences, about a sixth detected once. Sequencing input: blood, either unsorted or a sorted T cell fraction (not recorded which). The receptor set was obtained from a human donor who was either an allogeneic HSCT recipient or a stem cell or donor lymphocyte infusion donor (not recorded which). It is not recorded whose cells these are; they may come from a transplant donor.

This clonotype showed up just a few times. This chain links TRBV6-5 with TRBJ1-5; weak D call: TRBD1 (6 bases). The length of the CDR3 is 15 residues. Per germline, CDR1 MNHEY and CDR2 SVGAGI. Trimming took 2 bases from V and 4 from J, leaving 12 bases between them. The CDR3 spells CASSYDRLGNQPQHF. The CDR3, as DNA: TGTGCCAGCAGTTACGACAGGTTGGGGAATCAGCCCCAGCATTTT.

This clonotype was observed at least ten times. CDR3 bases: TGTGCCAGCAGTTACGACTGGGGAGGGAACACTGAAGCTTTCTTT. This codes for CASSYDWGGNTEAFF. The chain carries TRBV6-5 and TRBJ1-1, with D hard to call. V gave up 2 bases and J gave up 1 base, with 11 bases separating them. This CDR3 is 15 amino acids long. Germline CDR1 reads MNHEY; CDR2 reads SVGAGI.

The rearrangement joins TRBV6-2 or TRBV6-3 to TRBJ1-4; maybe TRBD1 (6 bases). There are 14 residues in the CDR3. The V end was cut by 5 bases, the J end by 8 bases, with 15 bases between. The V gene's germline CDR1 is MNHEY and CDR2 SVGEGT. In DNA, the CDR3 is TGTGCCAGCAGTACCGACAGGCGTCCCGAAAAACTGTTTTTT. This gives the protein CASSTDRRPEKLFF.

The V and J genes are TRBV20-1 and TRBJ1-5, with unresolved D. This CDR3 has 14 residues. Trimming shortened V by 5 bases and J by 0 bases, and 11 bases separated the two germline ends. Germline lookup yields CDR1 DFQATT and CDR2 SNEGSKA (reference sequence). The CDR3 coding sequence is TGCAGTGCTTCGACACGAAATAGCAATCAGCCCCAGCATTTT. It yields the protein CSASTRNSNQPQHF.

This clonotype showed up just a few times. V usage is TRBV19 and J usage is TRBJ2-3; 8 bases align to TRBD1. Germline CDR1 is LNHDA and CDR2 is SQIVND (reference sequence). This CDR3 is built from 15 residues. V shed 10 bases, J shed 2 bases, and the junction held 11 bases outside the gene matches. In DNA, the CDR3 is TGTGCCACCCTCGGCAGGGGGCGATTCACAGATACGCAGTATTTT. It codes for CATLGRGRFTDTQYF.

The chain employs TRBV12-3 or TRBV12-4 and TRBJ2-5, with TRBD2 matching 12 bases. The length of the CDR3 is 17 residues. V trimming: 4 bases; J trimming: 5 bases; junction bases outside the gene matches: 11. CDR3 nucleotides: TGTGCCAGCAGTTCGGTGGGACTAGCGGGTGGGGGGGAGACCCAGTACTTC. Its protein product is CASSSVGLAGGGETQYF.

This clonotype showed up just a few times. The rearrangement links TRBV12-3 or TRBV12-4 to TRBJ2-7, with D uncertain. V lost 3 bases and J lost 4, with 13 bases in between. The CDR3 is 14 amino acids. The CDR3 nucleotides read TGTGCCAGCAGTTTTGGTGAAATCACGTACGAGCAGTACTTC. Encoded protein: CASSFGEITYEQYF.

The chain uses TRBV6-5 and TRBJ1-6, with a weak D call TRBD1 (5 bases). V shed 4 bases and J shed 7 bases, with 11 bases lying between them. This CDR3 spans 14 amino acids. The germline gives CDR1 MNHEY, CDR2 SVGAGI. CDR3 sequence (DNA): TGTGCCAGCAGTTCCGCCCCAGGGAATTCACCCCTCCACTTT. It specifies CASSSAPGNSPLHF.

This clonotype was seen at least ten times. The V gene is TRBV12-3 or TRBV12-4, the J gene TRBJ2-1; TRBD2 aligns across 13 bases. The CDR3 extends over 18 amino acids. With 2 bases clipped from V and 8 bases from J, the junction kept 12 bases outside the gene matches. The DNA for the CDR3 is TGTGCCAGCAGTTTAAGTAGAGCGGGACTAGCGGGGCGGTATGAGCAGTTCTTC. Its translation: CASSLSRAGLAGRYEQFF.

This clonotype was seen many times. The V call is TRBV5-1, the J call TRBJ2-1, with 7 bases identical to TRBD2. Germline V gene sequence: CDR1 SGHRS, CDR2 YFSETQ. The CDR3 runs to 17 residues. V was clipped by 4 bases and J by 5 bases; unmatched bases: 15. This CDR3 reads CASSAPRWRGWDNEQFF. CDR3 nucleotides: TGCGCCAGCAGCGCACCCAGGTGGCGGGGGTGGGACAATGAGCAGTTCTTC.

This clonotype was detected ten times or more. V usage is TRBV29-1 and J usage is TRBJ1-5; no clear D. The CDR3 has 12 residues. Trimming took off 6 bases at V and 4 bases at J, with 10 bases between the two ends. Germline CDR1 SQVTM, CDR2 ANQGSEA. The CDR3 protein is CSVDSPNQPQHF. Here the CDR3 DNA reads TGCAGCGTAGATTCACCGAATCAGCCCCAGCATTTT. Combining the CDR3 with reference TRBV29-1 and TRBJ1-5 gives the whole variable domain SAVISQKPSRDICQRGTSLTIQCQVDSQVTMMFWYRQQPGQSLTLIATANQGSEATYESGFVIDKFPISRPNLTFSTLTVSNMSPEDSSIYLCSVDSPNQPQHFGDGTRLSIL.

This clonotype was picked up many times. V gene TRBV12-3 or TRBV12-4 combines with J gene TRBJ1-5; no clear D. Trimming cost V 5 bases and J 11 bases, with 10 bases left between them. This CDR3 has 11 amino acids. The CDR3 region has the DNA TGTGCCAGCAGTCCTGGTGCGGCCCAGCATTTT. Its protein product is CASSPGAAQHF.

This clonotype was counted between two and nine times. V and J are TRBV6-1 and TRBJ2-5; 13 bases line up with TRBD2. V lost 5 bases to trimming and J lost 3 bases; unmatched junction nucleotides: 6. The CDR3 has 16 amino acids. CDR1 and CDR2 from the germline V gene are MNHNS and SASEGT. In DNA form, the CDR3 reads TGTGCCAGCAGTCACCGGACTAGCGGGGGTAAAGAGACCCAGTACTTC. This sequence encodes CASSHRTSGGKETQYF.

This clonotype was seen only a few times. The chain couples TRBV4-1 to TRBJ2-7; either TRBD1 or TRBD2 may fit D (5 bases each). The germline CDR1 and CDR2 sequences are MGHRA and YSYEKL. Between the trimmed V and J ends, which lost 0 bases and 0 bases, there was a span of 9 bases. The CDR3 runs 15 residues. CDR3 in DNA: TGCGCCAGCAGCCAAGAACGAGGGGCCTCCTACGAGCAGTACTTC. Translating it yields CASSQERGASYEQYF.

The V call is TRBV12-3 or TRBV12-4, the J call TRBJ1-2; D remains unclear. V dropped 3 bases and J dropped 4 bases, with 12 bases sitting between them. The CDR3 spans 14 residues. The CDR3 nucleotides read TGTGCCAGCAGTTTTGGGTCAGGTCCCTATGGCTACACCTTC. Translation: CASSFGSGPYGYTF.

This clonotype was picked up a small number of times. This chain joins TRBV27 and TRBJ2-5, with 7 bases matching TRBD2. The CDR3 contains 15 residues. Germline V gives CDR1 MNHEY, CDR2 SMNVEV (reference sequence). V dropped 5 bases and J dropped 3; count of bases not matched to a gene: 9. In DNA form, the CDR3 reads TGTGCCAGCAGTGCCGGACGGACTAGAGAAGAGACCCAGTACTTC. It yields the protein CASSAGRTREETQYF.

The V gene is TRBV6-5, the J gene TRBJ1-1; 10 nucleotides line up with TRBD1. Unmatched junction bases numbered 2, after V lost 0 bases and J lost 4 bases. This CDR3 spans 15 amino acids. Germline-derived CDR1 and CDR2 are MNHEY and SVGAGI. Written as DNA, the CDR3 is TGTGCCAGCAGTTACTCGGGGGACAGGGGCACTGAAGCTTTCTTT. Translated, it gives CASSYSGDRGTEAFF.

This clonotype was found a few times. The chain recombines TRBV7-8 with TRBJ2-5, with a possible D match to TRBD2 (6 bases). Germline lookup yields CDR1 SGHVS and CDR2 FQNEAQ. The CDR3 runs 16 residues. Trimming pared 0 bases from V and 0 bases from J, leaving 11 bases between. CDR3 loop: CASSLAGGVYQETQYF. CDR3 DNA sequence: TGTGCCAGCAGCTTAGCGGGCGGGGTGTACCAAGAGACCCAGTACTTC.

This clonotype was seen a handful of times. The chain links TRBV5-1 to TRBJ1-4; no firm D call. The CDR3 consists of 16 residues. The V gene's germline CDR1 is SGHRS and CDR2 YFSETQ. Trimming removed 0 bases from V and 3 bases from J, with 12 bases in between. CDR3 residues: CASSLVPASANEKLFF. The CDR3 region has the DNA TGCGCCAGCAGCTTGGTTCCAGCTTCAGCTAATGAAAAACTGTTTTTT.

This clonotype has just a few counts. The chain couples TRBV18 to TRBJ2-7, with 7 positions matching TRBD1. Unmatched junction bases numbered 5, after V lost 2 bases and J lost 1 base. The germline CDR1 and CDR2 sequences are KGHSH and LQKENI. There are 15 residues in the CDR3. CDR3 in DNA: TGTGCCAGCTCACCAAACCGGGACAGATCCTACGAGCAGTACTTC. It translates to CASSPNRDRSYEQYF.

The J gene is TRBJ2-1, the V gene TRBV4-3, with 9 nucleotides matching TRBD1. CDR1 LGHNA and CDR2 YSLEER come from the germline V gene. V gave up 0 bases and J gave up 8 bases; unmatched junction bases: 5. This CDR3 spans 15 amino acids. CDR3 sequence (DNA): TGCGCCAGCAGCCAAGACGGGGACAGGGAAGATGAGCAGTTCTTC. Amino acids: CASSQDGDREDEQFF.

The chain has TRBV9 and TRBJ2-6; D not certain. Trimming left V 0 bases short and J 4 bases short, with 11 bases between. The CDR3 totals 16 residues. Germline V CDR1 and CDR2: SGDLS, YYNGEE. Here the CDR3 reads CASSVGGLTGANVLTF. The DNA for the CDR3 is TGTGCCAGCAGCGTAGGAGGATTAACCGGGGCCAACGTCCTGACTTTC. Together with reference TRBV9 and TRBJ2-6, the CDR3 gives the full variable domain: DSGVTQTPKHLITATGQRVTLRCSPRSGDLSVYWYQQSLDQGLQFLIQYYNGEERAKGNILERFSAQQFPDLHSELNLSSLELGDSALYFCASSVGGLTGANVLTFGAGSRLTVL.

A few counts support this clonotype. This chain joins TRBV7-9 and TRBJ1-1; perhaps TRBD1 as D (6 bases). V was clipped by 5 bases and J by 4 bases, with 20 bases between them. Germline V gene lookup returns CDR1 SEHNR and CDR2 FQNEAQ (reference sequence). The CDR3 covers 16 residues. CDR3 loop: CASSGKGTPDTTEAFF. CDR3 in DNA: TGTGCCAGCAGCGGGAAAGGGACACCAGATACCACTGAAGCTTTCTTT.

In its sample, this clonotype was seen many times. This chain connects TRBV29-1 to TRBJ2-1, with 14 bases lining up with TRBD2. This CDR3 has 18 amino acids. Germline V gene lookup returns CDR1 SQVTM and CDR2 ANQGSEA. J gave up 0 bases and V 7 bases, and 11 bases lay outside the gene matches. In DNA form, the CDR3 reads TGCAGCGCCCGCGGGACTAGCGGGAGTGCCTCCTCCTACAATGAGCAGTTCTTC. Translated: CSARGTSGSASSYNEQFF.

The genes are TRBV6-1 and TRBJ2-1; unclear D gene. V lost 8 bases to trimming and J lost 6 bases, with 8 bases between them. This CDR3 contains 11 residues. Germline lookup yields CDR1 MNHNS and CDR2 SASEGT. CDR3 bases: TGTGCCAGCGGAGCAACCAATGAGCAGTTCTTC. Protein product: CASGATNEQFF.

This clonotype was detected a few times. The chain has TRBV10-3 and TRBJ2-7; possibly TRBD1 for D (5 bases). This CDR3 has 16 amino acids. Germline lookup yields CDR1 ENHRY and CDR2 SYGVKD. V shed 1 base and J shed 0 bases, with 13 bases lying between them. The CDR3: CAISEFQGKPSYEQYF. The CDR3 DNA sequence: TGTGCCATCAGTGAGTTTCAGGGAAAGCCCTCCTACGAGCAGTACTTC.

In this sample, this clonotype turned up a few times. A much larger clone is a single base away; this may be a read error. The CDR3 reads CASRFGTGTYEQYF. As DNA, the CDR3 is TGTGCCAGCAGATTCGGGACAGGGACCTACGAGCAGTACTTC. The V call is TRBV12-3 or TRBV12-4, the J call TRBJ2-7, with 9 bases aligning to TRBD1. The V and J ends lost 6 bases and 2 bases, in that order; junction bases with no gene match: 5. The CDR3 consists of 14 residues.